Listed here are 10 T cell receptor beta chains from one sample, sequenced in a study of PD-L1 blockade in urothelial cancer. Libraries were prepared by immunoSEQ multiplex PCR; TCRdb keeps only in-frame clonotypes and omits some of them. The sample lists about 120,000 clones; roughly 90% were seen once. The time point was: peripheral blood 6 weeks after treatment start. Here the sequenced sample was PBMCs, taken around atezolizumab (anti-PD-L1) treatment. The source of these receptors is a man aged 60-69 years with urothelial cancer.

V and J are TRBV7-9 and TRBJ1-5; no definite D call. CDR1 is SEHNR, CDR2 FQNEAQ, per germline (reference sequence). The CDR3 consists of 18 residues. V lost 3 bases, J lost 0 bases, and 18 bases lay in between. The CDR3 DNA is TGTGCCAGCAGCTTTGGGCAGGCGGGCCGGTATAGCAATCAGCCCCAGCATTTT. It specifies CASSFGQAGRYSNQPQHF.

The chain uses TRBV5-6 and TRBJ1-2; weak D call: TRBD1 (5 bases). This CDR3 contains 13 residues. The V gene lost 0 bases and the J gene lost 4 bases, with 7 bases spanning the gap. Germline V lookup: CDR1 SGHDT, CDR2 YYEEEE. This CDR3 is CASSLEQVYGYTF. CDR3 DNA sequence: TGTGCCAGCAGCTTGGAACAGGTCTATGGCTACACCTTC. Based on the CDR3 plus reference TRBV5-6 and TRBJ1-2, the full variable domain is DAGVTQSPTHLIKTRGQQVTLRCSPKSGHDTVSWYQQALGQGPQFIFQYYEEEERQRGNFPDRFSGHQFPNYSSELNVNALLLGDSALYLCASSLEQVYGYTFGSGTRLTVV.

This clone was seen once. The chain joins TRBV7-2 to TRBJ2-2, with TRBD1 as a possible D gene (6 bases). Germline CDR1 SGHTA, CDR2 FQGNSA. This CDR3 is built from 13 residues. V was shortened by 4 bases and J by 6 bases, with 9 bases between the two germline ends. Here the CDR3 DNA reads TGTGCCAGCAGCTCTCGGACAGCCGGGGAGCTGTTTTTT. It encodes CASSSRTAGELFF.

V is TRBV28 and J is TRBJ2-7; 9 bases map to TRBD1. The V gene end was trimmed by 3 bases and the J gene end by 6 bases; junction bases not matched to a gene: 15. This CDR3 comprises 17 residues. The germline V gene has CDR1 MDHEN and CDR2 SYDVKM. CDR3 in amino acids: CASSFPGQGTPLGEQYF. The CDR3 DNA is TGTGCCAGCAGTTTCCCGGGACAGGGAACCCCGTTAGGCGAGCAGTACTTC.

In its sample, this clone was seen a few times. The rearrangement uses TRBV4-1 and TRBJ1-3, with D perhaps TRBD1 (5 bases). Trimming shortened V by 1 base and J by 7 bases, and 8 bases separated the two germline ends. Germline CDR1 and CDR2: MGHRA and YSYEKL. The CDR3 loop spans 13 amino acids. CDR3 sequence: CASSQADMNTIYF. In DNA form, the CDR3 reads TGCGCCAGCAGCCAAGCGGACATGAACACCATATATTTT.

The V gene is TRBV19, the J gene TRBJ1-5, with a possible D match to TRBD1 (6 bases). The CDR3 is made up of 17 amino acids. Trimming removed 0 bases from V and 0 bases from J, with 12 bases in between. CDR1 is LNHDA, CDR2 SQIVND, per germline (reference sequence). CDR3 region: CASSIELRTDSNQPQHF. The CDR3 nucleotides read TGTGCCAGTAGTATAGAATTGCGGACAGATAGCAATCAGCCCCAGCATTTT.

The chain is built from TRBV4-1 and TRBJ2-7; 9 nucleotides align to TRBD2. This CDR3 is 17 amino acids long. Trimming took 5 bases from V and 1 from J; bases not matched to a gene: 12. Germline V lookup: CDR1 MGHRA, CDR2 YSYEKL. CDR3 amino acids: CASSSRTTSGQSYEQYF. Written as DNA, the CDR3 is TGCGCCAGCAGCTCCCGCACGACTAGCGGTCAATCCTACGAGCAGTACTTC.

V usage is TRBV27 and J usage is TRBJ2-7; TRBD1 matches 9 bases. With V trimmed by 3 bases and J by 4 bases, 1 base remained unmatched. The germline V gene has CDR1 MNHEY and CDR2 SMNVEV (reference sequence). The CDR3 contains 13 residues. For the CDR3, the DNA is TGTGCCAGCAGTTTTGGGACAGGGTACGAGCAGTACTTC. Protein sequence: CASSFGTGYEQYF.

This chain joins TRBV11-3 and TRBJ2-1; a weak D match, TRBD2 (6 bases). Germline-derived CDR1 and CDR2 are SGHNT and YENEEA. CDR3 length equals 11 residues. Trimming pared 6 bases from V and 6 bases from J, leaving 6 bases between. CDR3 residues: CASRGLNEQFF. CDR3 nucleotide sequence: TGTGCCAGCAGGGGACTCAATGAGCAGTTCTTC. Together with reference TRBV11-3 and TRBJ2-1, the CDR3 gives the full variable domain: EAGVVQSPRYKIIEKKQPVAFWCNPISGHNTLYWYLQNLGQGPELLIRYENEEAVDDSQLPKDRFSAERLKGVDSTLKIQPAELGDSAVYLCASRGLNEQFFGPGTRLTVL.

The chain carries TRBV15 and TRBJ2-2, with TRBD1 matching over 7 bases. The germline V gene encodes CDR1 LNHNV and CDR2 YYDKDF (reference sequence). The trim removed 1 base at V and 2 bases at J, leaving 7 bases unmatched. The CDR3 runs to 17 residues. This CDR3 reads CATSRGQAGGNTGELFF. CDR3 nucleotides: TGTGCCACCAGCAGAGGGCAGGCAGGGGGAAACACCGGGGAGCTGTTTTTT.